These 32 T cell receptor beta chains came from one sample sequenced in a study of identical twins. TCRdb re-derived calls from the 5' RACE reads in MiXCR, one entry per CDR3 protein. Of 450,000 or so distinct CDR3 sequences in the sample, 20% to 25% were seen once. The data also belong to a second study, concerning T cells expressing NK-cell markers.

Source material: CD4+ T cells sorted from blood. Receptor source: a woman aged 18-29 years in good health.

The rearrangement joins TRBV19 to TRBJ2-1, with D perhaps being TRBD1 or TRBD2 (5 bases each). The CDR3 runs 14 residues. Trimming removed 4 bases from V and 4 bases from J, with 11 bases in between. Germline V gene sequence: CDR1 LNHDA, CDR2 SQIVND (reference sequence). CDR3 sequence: CASSRGTPYNEQFF. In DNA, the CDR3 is TGTGCCAGTAGTAGGGGGACGCCATACAATGAGCAGTTCTTC.

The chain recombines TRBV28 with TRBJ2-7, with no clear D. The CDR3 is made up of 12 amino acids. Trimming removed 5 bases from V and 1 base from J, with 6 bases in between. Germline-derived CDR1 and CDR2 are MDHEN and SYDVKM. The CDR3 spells CASSISSYEQYF. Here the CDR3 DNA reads TGTGCCAGCAGTATAAGTTCCTACGAGCAGTACTTC.

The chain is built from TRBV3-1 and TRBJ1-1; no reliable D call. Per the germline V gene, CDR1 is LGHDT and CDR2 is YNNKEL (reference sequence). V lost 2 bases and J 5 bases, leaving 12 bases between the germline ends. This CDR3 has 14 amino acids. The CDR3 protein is CASSQYGVDTEAFF. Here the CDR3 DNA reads TGTGCCAGCAGCCAATACGGGGTGGATACTGAAGCTTTCTTT.

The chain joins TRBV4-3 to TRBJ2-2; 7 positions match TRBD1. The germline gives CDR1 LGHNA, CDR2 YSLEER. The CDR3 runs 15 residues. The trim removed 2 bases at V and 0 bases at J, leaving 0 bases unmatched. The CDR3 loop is CASSQQGANTGELFF. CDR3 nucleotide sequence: TGCGCCAGCAGCCAACAGGGGGCGAACACCGGGGAGCTGTTTTTT.

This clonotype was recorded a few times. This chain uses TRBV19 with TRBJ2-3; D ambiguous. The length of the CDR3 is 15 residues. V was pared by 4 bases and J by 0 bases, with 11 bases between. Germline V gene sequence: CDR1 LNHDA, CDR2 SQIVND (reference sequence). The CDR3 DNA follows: TGTGCCAGTAGTAACTCGGATTCTAGCACAGATACGCAGTATTTT. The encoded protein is CASSNSDSSTDTQYF.

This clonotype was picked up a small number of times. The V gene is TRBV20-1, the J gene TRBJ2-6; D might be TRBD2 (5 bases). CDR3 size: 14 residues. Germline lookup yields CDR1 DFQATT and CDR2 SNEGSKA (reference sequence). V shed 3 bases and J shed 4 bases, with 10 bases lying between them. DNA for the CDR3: TGCAGTGCTAGGGCGCGGGCAGGGGCCAACGTCCTGACTTTC. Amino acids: CSARARAGANVLTF.

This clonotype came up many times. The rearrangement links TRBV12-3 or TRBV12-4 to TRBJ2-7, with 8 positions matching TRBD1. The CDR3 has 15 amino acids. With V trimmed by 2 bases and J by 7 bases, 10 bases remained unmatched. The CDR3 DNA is TGTGCCAGCAGTTTAAGGACAGGGATGAGGGGTGAGCAGTACTTC. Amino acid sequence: CASSLRTGMRGEQYF.

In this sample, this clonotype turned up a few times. Here the CDR3 reads CARSGEQGDNEQYF. As DNA, the CDR3 is TGCGCCAGATCAGGGGAACAAGGGGATAACGAGCAGTACTTC. The chain couples TRBV5-1 to TRBJ2-7; weak D call: TRBD1 (6 bases). The CDR3 loop spans 14 amino acids. The germline V gene has CDR1 SGHRS and CDR2 YFSETQ. With 8 bases removed from V and 5 bases from J, the gap between germline ends came to 20 bases.

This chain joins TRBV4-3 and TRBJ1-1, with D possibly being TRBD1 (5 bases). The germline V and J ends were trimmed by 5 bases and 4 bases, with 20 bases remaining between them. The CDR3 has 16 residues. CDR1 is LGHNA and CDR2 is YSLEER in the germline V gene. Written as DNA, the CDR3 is TGCGCCAGCAGCTTGGACATAGGGTCACATCTCACTGAAGCTTTCTTT. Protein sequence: CASSLDIGSHLTEAFF.

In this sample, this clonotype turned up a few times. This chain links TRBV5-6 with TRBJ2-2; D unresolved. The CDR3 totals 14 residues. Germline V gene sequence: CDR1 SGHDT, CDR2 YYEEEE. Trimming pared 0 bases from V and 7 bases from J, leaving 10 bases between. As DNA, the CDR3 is TGTGCCAGCAGCTTGGCCAACCGCGACGGGGAGCTGTTTTTT. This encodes CASSLANRDGELFF.

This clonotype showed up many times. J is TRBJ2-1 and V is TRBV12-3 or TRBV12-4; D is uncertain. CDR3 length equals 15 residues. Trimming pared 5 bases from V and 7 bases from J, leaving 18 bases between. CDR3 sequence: CASSDRWASRNEQFF. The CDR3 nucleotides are TGTGCCAGCAGTGACCGCTGGGCTAGTCGGAATGAGCAGTTCTTC.

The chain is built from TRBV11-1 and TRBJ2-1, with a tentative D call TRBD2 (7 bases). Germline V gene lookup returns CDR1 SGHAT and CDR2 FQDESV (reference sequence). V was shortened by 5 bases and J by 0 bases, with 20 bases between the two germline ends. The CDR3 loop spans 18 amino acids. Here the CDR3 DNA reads TGTGCCAGCAGCCCTAGGGGGGGTCTGGAGTCCTCCTACAATGAGCAGTTCTTC. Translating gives CASSPRGGLESSYNEQFF.

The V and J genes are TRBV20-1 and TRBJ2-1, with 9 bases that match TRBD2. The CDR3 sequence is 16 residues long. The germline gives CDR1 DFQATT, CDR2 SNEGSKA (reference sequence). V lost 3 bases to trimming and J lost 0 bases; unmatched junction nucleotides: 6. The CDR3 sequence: CSARLAGTSSYNEQFF. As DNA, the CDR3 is TGCAGTGCTAGGCTAGCGGGGACCAGCTCCTACAATGAGCAGTTCTTC.

The CDR3 DNA reads as TGCAGTGCTAGGTCAGGGGTTGGAGGCTACGAGCAGTACTTC. Its protein is CSARSGVGGYEQYF. This chain uses TRBV20-1 with TRBJ2-7; D possibly corresponds to TRBD1 (6 bases). Trimming took off 3 bases at V and 3 bases at J, with 15 bases between the two ends. From germline, CDR1 is DFQATT and CDR2 SNEGSKA (reference sequence). The CDR3 extends over 14 amino acids.

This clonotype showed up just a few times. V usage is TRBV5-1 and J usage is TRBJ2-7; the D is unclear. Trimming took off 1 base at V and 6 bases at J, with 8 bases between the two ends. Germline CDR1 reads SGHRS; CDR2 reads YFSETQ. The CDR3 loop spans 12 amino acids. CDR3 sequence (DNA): TGCGCCAGCAGCTTGTCCTTGCTCGAGCAGTACTTC. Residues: CASSLSLLEQYF.

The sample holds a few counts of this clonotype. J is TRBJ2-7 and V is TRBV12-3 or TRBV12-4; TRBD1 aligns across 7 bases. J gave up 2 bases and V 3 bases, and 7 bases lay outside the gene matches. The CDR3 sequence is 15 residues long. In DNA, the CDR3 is TGTGCCAGCAGTTTCGACAGGGTGGGGACCTACGAGCAGTACTTC. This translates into CASSFDRVGTYEQYF.

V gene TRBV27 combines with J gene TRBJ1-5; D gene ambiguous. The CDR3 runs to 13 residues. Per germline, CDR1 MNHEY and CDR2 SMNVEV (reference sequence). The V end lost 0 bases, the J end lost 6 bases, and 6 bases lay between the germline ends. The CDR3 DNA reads TGTGCCAGCAGTTTATCAGGCGCTCAGCCCCAGCATTTT. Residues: CASSLSGAQPQHF.

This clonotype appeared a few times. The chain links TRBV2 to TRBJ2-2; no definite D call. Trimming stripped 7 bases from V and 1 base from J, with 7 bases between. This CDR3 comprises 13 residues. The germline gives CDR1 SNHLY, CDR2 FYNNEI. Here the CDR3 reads CASTPLNTGELFF. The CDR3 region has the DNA TGTGCCAGCACCCCCTTGAACACCGGGGAGCTGTTTTTT.

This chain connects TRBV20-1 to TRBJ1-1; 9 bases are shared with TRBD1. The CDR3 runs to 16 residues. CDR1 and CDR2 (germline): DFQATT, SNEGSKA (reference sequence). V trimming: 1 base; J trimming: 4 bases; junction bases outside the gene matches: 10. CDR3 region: CSARGTGGGRSTEAFF. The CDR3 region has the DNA TGCAGTGCTAGAGGAACAGGGGGCGGTCGGAGCACTGAAGCTTTCTTT.

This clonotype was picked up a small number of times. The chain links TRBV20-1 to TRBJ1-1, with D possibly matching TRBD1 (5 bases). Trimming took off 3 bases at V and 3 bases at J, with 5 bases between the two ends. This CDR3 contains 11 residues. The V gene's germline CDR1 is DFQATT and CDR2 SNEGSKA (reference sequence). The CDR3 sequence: CSARGHTEAFF. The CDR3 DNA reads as TGCAGTGCTAGGGGACACACTGAAGCTTTCTTT.

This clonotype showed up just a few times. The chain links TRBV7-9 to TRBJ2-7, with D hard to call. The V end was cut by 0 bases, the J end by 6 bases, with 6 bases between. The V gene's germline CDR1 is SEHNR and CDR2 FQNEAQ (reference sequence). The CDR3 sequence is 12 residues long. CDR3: CASSLAFLEQYF. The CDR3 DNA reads TGTGCCAGCAGCTTAGCGTTTCTCGAGCAGTACTTC.

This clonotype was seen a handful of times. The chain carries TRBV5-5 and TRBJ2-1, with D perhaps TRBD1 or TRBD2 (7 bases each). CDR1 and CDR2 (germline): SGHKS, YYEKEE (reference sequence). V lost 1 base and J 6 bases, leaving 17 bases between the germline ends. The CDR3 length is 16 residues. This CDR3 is CASSLLGRGGTNEQFF. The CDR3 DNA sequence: TGTGCCAGCAGCTTGTTAGGCAGGGGGGGGACCAATGAGCAGTTCTTC.

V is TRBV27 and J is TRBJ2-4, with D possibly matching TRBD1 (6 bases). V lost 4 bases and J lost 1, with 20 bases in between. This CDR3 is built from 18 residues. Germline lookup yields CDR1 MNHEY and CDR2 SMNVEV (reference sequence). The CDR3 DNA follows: TGTGCCAGCAGTTATCAGGCCCCCACAGGGATCGCCAAAAACATTCAGTACTTC. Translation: CASSYQAPTGIAKNIQYF.

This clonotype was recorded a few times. CDR3 residues: CSASPLNEQFF. For the CDR3, the DNA is TGCAGTGCTAGTCCACTTAATGAGCAGTTCTTC. The chain has TRBV20-1 and TRBJ2-1; D gene ambiguous. This CDR3 is built from 11 residues. CDR1 is DFQATT and CDR2 is SNEGSKA in the germline V gene (reference sequence). V lost 3 bases to trimming and J lost 7 bases, with 7 bases between them.

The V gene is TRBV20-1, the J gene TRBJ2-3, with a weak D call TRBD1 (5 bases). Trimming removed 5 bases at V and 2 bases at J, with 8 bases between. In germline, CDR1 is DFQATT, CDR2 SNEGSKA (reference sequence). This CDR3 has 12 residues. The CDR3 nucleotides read TGCAGTGCTCTGGACAACACAGATACGCAGTATTTT. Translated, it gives CSALDNTDTQYF.

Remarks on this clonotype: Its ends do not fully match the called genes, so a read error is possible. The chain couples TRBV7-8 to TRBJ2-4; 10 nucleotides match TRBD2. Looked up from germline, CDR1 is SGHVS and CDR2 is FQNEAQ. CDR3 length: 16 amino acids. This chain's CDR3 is CASSLVSGGARNIQYF. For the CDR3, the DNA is TGTGCCAGCAGCTTAGTGAGCGGGGGGGCCAGAAACATTCAGTACTTC.

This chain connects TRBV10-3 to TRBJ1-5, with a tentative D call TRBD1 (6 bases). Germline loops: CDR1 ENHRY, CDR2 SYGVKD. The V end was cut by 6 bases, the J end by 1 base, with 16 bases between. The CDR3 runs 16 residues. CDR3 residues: CAISIQGLGSNQPQHF. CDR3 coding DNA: TGTGCCATCAGCATACAGGGCCTGGGCAGCAATCAGCCCCAGCATTTT.

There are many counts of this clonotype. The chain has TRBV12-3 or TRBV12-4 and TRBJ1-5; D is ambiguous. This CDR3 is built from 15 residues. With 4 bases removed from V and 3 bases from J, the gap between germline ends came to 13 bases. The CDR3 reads CASSSLPRVNQPQHF. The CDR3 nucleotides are TGTGCCAGCAGTTCTCTCCCCCGGGTCAATCAGCCCCAGCATTTT.

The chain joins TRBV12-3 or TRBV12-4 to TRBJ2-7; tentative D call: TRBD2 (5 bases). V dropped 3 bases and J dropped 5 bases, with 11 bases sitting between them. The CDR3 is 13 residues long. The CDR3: CASSFTGSDEQYF. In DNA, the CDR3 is TGTGCCAGCAGTTTTACGGGGTCAGACGAGCAGTACTTC.

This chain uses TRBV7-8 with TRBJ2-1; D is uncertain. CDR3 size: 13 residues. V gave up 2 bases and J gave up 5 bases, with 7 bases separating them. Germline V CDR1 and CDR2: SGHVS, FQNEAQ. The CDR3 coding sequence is TGTGCCAGCAGCTTAAGAACCGACAATGAGCAGTTCTTC. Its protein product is CASSLRTDNEQFF.

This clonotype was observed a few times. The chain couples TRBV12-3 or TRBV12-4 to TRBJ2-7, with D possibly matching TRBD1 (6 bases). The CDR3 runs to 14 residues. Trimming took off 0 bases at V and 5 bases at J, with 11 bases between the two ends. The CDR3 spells CASSLAQGGNEQYF. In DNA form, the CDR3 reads TGTGCCAGCAGTTTAGCACAGGGCGGCAACGAGCAGTACTTC.

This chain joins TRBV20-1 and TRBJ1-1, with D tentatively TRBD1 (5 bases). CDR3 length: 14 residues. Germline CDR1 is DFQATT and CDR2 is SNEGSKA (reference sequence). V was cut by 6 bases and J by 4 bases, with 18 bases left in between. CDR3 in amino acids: CSATSGSVSTEAFF. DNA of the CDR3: TGCAGTGCCACCTCAGGGTCGGTCAGCACTGAAGCTTTCTTT.